This section outlines one TCR beta chain sequence together with its context. This entry comes from a study of blood T cell repertoires in COVID-19. Sequencing used immunoSEQ multiplex PCR; TCRdb keeps in-frame clones, though not all of them. The sample carries about 350,000 clones, more than 70% recorded once. V lost 7 bases, J lost 0 bases, and 18 bases stayed unmatched. The CDR3 has 19 amino acids. The germline gives CDR1 SQVTM, CDR2 ANQGSEA. The sequencing input was PBMCs or T cells enriched from blood (not recorded which). This TCR was recovered from a woman in her thirties who had been exposed to COVID-19. This chain connects TRBV29-1 to TRBJ2-1; 10 bases agree with TRBD2. CDR3 sequence (DNA): TGCAGCGCCGGGACAGCCGGGACTAGCGTCACCCTCTCCTACAATGAGCAGTTCTTC. Encoded protein: CSAGTAGTSVTLSYNEQFF.